This TCR beta chain stems from a study of control samples from healthy donors and cancer patients. Clones were sequenced by immunoSEQ multiplex PCR, and TCRdb holds only the in-frame ones, with some missing. The sample has some 64,000 clones, more than 75% seen once. The germline V gene has CDR1 LGHDT and CDR2 YNNKEL (reference sequence). V lost 3 bases and J 8 bases, leaving 16 bases between the germline ends. The CDR3 runs 14 residues. The TCR was taken from a woman aged 45-65 years with head and neck cancer. The sequenced sample was PBMCs. The chain couples TRBV3-1 (or the pseudogene TRBV3-2) to TRBJ1-2, with TRBD1 as a possible D gene (5 bases). CDR3 loop: CASSHQGPSLGYTF. The CDR3 nucleotides read TGTGCCAGCAGCCACCAGGGACCGTCCCTAGGCTACACCTTC.